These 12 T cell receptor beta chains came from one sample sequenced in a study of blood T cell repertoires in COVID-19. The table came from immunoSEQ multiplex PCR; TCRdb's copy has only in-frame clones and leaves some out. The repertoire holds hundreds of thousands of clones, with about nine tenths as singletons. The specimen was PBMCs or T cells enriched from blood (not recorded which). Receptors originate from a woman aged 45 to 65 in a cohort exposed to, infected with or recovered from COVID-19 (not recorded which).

The CDR3 region is CASTSRGSSYEQYF. CDR3 in DNA: TGTGCCAGCACCTCCCGGGGGAGCTCCTACGAGCAGTACTTC. V usage is TRBV7-2 and J usage is TRBJ2-7, with a possible D match to TRBD2 (6 bases). Per germline, CDR1 SGHTA and CDR2 FQGNSA. The CDR3 is made up of 14 amino acids. Trimming pared 7 bases from V and 0 bases from J, leaving 13 bases between.

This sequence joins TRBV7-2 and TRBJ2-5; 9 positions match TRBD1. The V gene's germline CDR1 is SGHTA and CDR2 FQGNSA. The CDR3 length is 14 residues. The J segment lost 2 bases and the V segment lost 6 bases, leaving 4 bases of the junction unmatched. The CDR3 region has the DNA TGTGCCAGCAGGCGACAGGGGGGGCAAGAGACCCAGTACTTC. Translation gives CASRRQGGQETQYF.

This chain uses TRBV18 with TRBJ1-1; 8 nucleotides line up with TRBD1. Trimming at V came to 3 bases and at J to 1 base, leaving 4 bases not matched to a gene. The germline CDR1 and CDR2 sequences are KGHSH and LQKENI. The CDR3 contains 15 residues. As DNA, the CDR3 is TGTGCCAGCTCACCTCAGGGGGCACGGAACACTGAAGCTTTCTTT. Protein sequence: CASSPQGARNTEAFF.

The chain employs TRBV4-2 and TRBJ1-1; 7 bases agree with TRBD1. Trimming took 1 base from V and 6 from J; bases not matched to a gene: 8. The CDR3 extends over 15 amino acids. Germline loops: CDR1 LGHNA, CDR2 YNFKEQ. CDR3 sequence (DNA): TGTGCCAGCAGCCAAGGGTCAGGGGGTAGGGCTGAAGCTTTCTTT. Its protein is CASSQGSGGRAEAFF.

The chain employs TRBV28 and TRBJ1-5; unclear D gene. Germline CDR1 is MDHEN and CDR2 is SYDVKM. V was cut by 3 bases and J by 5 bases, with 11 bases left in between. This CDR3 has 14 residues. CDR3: CASSLSTVDQPQHF. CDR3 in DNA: TGTGCCAGCAGTTTGTCTACGGTGGATCAGCCCCAGCATTTT.

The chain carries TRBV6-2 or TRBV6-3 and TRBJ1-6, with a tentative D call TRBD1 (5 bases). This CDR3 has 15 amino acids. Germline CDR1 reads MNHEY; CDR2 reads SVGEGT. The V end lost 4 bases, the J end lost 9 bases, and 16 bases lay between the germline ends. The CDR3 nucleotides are TGTGCCAGCAGTTCGTCAGGGTACAGGCCTTCACCCCTCCACTTT. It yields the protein CASSSSGYRPSPLHF.

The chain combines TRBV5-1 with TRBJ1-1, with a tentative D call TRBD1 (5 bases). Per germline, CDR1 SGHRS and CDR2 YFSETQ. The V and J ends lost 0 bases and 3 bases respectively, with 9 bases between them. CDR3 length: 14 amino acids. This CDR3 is CASSLGWGDTEAFF. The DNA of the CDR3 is TGCGCCAGCAGCTTGGGGTGGGGGGACACTGAAGCTTTCTTT.

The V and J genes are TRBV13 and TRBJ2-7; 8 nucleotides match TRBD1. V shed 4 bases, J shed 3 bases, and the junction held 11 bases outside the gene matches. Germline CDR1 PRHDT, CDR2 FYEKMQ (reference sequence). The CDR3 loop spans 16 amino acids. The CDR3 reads CASSSPKTGEFYEQYF. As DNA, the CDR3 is TGTGCCAGCAGCTCTCCCAAGACAGGGGAATTCTACGAGCAGTACTTC. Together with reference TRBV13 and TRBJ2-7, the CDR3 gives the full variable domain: AAGVIQSPRHLIKEKRETATLKCYPIPRHDTVYWYQQGPGQDPQFLISFYEKMQSDKGSIPDRFSAQQFSDYHSELNMSSLELGDSALYFCASSSPKTGEFYEQYFGPGTRLTVT.

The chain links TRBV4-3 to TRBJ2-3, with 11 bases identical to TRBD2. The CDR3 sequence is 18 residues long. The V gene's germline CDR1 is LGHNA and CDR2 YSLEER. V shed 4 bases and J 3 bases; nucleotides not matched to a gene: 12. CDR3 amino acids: CASSPQWASGGRTDTQYF. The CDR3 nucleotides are TGCGCCAGCAGCCCTCAGTGGGCTAGCGGGGGGCGGACAGATACGCAGTATTTT.

For the CDR3, the DNA is TGTGCCAGCAGATCGCCGGGACAGGGTTCTAACTATGGCTACACCTTC. Its translation is CASRSPGQGSNYGYTF. This chain links TRBV28 with TRBJ1-2; 9 nucleotides line up with TRBD1. The germline V gene has CDR1 MDHEN and CDR2 SYDVKM. The CDR3 sequence is 16 residues long. The junction had 8 bases not matched to a gene; V was cut back by 6 bases and J by 0 bases.

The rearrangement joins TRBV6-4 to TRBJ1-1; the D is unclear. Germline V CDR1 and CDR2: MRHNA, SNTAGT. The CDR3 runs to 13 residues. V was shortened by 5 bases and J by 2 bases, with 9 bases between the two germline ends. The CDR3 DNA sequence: TGTGCCAGCAGTCCGCAGATAAACACTGAAGCTTTCTTT. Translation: CASSPQINTEAFF.

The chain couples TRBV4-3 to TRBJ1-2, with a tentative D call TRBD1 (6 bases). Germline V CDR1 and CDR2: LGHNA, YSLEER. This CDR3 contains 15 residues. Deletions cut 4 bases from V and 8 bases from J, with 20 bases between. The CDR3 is CASSRPDTGKGGYTF. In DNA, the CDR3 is TGCGCCAGCAGCCGACCAGATACAGGGAAAGGCGGCTACACCTTC.